This TCR beta chain originates from a study of blood T cell repertoires in COVID-19. About the study: Specimens from acute and convalescent COVID-19 originated in the United States, Italy and Spain. T cells, B-cell-depleted T cells, or PBMCs provided the cDNA or gDNA that served as material.

CDR1 and CDR2 from the germline V gene are SGHRS and YFSETQ. V was clipped by 4 bases and J by 5 bases; unmatched bases: 8. The CDR3 extends over 14 amino acids. Per the original data handling: Reference gene primer amplification in the assay estimated nucleated cell counts. Only in-frame clones appear in the TCRdb table, and some are missing; sequencing was by immunoSEQ multiplex PCR. D and trimming come from the DNA, and the V and J calls and clone size come from that table. The sample lists fewer than 45,000 clones; roughly nine tenths were seen once. The receptor's source is a woman in her thirties in a cohort sampled during active COVID-19. The V gene is TRBV5-1, the J gene TRBJ2-5; 7 bases align to TRBD1. Sequences were obtained from peripheral blood. CDR3 loop: CASSRRTGRETQYF. The CDR3 nucleotides read TGCGCCAGCAGCCGCCGGACAGGCCGGGAGACCCAGTACTTC.